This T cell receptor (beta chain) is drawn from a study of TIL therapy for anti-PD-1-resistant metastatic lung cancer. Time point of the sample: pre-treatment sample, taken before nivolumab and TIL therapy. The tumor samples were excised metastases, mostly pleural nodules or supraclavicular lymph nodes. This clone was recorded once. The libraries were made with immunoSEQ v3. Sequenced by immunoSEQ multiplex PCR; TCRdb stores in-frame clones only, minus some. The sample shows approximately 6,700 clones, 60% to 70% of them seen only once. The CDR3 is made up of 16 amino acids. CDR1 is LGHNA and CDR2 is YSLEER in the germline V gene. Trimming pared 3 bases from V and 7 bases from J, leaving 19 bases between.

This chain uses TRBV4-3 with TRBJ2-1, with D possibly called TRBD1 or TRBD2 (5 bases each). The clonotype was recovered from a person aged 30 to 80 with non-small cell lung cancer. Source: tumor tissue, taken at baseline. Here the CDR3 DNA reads TGCGCCAGCAGCCAGATTGGGGCTCGTGGACTTAATGAGCAGTTCTTC. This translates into CASSQIGARGLNEQFF.